These T cell receptor beta chains were read from a single sample in a study of long-term antiretroviral therapy in people with HIV. Assay: immunoSEQ multiplex PCR; the TCRdb copy retains only in-frame clones and omits some. The sample lists 20,000 to 30,000 clones, roughly 85% seen once, with 9% to 10% in the top ten. This specimen consisted of unsorted PBMCs, obtained 1.2 years after starting antiretroviral therapy. These TCRs come from a woman aged 40 to 50 with HIV. The CDR3 runs from the conserved cysteine through the conserved F or W. Fields, in order: V gene, J gene, clone size, D gene, CDR3 protein, CDR3 DNA. A D gene is named only where the DNA matches it firmly. Rows give clone size only sometimes, using once, few, many, or a class for an expanded clone.

v_call: TRBV19
j_call: TRBJ1-1
clone_size: NA
d_call: NA
cdr3_aa: CATGEGYMNTEAFF
cdr3_nt: TGTGCAACGGGGGAGGGCTACATGAACACTGAAGCTTTCTTT

v_call: TRBV7-9
j_call: TRBJ1-2
clone_size: NA
d_call: NA
cdr3_aa: CASSLNPGANGYTF
cdr3_nt: TGTGCCAGCAGTTTAAATCCGGGCGCGAATGGCTACACCTTC

v_call: TRBV19
j_call: TRBJ2-7
clone_size: NA
d_call: NA
cdr3_aa: CASSINRDPRSSYEQYF
cdr3_nt: TGTGCCAGTAGTATAAACAGAGACCCTAGGAGCTCCTACGAGCAGTACTTC

v_call: TRBV7-2
j_call: TRBJ2-3
clone_size: NA
d_call: TRBD2
cdr3_aa: CASSMTSGMADTQYF
cdr3_nt: TGTGCCAGCAGCATGACTAGCGGGATGGCAGATACGCAGTATTTT

v_call: TRBV7-9
j_call: TRBJ1-5
clone_size: NA
d_call: NA
cdr3_aa: CASSGESQPQHF
cdr3_nt: TGTGCCAGCAGCGGCGAGTCTCAGCCCCAGCATTTT

v_call: TRBV7-8
j_call: TRBJ2-3
clone_size: NA
d_call: NA
cdr3_aa: CASSWTGGSTDTQYF
cdr3_nt: TGTGCCAGCAGCTGGACGGGCGGAAGCACAGATACGCAGTATTTT

v_call: TRBV4-1
j_call: TRBJ2-6
clone_size: NA
d_call: NA
cdr3_aa: CASSQGLRERISGANVLTF
cdr3_nt: TGCGCCAGCAGCCAAGGGTTAAGGGAGCGAATCTCTGGGGCCAACGTCCTGACTTTC

v_call: TRBV27
j_call: TRBJ1-5
clone_size: NA
d_call: NA
cdr3_aa: CASSLYGTAYSNQPQHF
cdr3_nt: TGTGCCAGCAGTTTATACGGCACAGCTTATAGCAATCAGCCCCAGCATTTT

v_call: TRBV5-1
j_call: TRBJ1-2
clone_size: NA
d_call: NA
cdr3_aa: CASSLVAAGYGYTF
cdr3_nt: TGCGCCAGCAGCTTGGTTGCCGCCGGCTATGGCTACACCTTC

v_call: TRBV5-4
j_call: TRBJ2-7
clone_size: few
d_call: TRBD1
cdr3_aa: CASSRTGDEQYF
cdr3_nt: TGTGCCAGCAGCCGGACAGGGGACGAGCAGTACTTC

v_call: TRBV30
j_call: TRBJ2-3
clone_size: once
d_call: TRBD2
cdr3_aa: CAWSGLAQSTDTQYF
cdr3_nt: TGTGCCTGGAGTGGACTAGCCCAATCCACAGATACGCAGTATTTT